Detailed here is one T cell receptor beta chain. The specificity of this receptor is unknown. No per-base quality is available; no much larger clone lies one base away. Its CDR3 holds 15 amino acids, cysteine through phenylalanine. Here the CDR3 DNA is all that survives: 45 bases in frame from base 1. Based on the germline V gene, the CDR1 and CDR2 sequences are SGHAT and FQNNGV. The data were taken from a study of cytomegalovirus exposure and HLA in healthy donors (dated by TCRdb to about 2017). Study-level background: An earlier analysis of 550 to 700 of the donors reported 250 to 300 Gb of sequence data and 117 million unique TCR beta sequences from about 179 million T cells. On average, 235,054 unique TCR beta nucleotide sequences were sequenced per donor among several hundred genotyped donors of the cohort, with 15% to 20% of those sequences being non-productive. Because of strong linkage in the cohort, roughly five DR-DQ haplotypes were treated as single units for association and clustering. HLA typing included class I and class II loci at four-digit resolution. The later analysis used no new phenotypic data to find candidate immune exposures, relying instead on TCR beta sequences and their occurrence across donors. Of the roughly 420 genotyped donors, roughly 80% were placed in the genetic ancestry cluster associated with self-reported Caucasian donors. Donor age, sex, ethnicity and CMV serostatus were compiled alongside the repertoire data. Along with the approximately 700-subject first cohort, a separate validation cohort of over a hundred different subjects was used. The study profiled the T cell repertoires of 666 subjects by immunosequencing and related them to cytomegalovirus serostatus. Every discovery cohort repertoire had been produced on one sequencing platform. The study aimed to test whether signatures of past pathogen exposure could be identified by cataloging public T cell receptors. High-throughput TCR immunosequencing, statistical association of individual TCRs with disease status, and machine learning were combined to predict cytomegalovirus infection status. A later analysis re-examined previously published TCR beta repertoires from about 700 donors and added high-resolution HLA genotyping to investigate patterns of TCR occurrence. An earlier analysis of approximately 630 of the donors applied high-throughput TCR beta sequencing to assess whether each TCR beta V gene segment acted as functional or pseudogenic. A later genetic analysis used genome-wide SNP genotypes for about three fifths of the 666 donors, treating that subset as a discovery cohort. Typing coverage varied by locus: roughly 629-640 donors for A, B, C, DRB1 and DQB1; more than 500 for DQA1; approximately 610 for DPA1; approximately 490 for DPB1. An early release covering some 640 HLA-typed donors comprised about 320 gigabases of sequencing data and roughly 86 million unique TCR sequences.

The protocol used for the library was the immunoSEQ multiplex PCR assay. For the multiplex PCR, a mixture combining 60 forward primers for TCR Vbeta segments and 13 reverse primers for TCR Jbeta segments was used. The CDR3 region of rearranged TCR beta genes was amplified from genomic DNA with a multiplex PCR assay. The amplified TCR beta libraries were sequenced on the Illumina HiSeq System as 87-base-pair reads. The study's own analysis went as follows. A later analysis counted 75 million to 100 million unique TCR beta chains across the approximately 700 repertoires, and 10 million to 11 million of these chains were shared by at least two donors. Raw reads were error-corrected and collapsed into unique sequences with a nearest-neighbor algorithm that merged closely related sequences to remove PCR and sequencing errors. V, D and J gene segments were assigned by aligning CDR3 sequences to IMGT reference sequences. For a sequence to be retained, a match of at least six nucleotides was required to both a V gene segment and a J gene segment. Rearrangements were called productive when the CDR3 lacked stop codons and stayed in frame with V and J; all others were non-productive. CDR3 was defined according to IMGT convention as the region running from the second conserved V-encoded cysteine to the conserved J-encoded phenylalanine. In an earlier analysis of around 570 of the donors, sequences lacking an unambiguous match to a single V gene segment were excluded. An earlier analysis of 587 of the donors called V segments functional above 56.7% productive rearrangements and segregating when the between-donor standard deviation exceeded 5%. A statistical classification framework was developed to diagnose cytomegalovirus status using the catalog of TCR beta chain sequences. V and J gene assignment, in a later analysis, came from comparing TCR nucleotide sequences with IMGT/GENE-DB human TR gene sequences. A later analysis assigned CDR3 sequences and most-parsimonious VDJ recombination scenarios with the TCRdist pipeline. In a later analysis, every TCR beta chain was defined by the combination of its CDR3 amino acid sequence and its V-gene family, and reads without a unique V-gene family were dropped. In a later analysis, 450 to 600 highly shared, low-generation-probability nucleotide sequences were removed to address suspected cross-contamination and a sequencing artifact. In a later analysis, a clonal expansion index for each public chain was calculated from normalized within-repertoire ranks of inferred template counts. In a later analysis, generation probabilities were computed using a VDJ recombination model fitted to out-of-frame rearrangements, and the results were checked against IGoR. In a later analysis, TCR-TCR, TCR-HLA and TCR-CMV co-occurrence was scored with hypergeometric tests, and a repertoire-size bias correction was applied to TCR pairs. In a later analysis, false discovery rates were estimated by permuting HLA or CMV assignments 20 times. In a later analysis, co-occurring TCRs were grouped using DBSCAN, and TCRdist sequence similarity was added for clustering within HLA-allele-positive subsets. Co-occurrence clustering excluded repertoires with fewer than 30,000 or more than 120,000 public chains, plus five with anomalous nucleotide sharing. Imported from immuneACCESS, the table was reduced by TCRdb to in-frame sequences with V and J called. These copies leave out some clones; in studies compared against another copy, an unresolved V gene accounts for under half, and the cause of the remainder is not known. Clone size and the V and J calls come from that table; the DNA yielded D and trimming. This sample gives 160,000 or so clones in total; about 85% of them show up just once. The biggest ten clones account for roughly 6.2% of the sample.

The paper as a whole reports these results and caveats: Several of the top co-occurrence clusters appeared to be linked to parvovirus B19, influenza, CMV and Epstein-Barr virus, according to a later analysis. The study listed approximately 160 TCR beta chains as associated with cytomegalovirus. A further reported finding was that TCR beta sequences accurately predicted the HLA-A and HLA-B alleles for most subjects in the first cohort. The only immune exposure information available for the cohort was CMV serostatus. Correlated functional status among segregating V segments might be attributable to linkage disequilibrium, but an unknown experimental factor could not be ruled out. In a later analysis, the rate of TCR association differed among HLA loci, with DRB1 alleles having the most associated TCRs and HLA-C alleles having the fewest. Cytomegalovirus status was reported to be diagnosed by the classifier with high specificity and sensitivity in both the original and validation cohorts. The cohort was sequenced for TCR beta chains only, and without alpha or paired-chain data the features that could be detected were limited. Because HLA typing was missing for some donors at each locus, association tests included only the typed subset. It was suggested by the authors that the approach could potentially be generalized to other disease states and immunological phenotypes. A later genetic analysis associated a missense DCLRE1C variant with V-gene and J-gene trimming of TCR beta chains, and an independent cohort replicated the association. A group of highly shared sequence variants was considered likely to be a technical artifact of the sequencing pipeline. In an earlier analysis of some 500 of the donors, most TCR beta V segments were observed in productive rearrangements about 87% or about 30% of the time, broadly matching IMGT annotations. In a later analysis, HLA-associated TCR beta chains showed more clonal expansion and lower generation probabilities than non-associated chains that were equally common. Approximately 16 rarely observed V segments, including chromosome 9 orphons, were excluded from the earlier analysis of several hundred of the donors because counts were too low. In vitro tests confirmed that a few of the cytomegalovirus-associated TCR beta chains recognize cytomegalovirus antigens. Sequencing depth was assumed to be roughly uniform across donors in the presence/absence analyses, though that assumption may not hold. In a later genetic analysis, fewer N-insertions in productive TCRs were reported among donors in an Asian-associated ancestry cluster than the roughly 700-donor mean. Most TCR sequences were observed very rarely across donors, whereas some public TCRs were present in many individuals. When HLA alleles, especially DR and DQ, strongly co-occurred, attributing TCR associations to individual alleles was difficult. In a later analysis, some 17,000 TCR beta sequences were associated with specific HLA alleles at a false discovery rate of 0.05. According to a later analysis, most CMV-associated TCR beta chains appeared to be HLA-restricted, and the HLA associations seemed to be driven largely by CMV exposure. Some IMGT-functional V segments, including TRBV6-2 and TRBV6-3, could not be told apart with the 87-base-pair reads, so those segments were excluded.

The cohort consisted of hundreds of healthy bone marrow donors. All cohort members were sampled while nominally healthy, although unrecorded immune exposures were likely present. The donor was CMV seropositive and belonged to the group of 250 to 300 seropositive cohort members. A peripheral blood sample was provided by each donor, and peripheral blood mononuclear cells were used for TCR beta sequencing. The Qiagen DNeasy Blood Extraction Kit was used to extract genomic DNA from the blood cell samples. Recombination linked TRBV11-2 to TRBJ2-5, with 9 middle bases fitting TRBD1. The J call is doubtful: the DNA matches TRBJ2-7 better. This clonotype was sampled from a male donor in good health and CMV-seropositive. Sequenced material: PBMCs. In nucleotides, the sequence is TGTGCCAGCAGCTCCCGACAGGGGGTCGACTGCGAGCAGTACTTC. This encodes CASSSRQGVDCEQYF.